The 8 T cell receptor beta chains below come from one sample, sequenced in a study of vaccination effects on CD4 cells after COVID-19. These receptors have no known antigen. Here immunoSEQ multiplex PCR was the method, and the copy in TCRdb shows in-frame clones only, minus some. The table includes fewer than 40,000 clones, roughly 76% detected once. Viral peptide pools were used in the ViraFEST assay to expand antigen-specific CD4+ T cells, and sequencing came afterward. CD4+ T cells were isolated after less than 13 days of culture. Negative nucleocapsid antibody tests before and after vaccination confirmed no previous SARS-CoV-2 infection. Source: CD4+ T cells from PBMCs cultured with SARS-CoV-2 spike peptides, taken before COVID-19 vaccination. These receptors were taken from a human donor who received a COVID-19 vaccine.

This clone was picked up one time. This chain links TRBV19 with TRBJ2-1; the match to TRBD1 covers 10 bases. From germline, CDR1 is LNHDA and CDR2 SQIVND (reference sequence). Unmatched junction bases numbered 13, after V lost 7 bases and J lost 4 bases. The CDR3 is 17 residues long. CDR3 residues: CASIGGSGTGVYNEQFF. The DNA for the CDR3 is TGTGCCAGTATCGGGGGATCCGGGACAGGGGTTTACAATGAGCAGTTCTTC. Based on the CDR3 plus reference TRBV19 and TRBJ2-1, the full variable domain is DGGITQSPKYLFRKEGQNVTLSCEQNLNHDAMYWYRQDPGQGLRLIYYSQIVNDFQKGDIAEGYSVSREKKESFPLTVTSAQKNPTAFYLCASIGGSGTGVYNEQFFGPGTRLTVL.

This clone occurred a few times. The DNA for the CDR3 is TGCAGCGTTGAAGTTCAGGCGGGGGGGTCCGGGGAGCTGTTTTTT. Amino acids: CSVEVQAGGSGELFF. The chain recombines TRBV29-1 with TRBJ2-2; TRBD2 matches at 9 bases. Trimming took 1 base from V and 6 from J; bases not matched to a gene: 6. CDR3 length equals 15 residues. Germline V CDR1 and CDR2: SQVTM, ANQGSEA.

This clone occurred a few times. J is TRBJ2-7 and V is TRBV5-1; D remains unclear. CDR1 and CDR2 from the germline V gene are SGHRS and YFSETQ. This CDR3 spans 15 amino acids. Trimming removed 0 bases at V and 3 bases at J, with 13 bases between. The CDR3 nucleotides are TGCGCCAGCAGCTTGGGTACAGACCATATCTACGAGCAGTACTTC. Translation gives CASSLGTDHIYEQYF.

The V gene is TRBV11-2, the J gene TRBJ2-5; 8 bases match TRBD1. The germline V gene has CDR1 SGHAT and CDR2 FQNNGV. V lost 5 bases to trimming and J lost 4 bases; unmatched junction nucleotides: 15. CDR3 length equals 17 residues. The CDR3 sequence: CASSQGTRTGSGETQYF. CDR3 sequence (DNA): TGTGCCAGCAGCCAGGGAACCCGGACAGGGAGTGGAGAGACCCAGTACTTC.

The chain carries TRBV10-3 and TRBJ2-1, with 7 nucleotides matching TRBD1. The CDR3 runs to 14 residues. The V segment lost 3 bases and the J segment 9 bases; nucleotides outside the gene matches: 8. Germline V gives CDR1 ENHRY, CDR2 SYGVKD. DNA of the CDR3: TGTGCCATCAGTGAAAGGCAGGGGGACCCTGAGCAGTTCTTC. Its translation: CAISERQGDPEQFF.

For the CDR3, the DNA is TGTGCCAGCACCACGGCGCCGGGTGGCGCAACTAATGAAAAACTGTTTTTT. This sequence encodes CASTTAPGGATNEKLFF. The rearrangement uses TRBV5-5 and TRBJ1-4; D is unresolved. CDR1 is SGHKS and CDR2 is YYEKEE in the germline V gene (reference sequence). V was clipped by 6 bases and J by 0 bases, with 18 bases between them. The CDR3 covers 17 residues.

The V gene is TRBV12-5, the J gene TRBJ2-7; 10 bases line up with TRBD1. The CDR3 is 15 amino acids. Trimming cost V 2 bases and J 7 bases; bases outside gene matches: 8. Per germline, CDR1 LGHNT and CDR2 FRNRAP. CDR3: CASGLRGQGRGEQYF. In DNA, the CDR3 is TGTGCTAGTGGTTTGCGGGGACAGGGGCGGGGGGAGCAGTACTTC.

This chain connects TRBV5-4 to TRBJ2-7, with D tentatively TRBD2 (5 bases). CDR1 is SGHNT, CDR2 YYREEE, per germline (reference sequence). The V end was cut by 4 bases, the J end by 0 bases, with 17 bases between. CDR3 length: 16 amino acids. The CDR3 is CASSRTGLTVSYEQYF. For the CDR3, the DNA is TGTGCCAGCAGCCGTACGGGGTTAACCGTCTCCTACGAGCAGTACTTC.